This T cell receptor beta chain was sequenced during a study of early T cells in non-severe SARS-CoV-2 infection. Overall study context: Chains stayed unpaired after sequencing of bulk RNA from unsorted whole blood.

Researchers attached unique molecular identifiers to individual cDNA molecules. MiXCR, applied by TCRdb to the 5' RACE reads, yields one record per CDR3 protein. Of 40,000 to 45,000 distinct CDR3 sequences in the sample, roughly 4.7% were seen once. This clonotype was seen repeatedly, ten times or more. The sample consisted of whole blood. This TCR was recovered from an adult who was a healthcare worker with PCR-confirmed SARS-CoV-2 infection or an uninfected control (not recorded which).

DNA of the CDR3: TGTGCCAGCAGTTTAGTCGGTTACGAGCAGTACTTC. It translates to CASSLVGYEQYF. The chain is built from TRBV28 and TRBJ2-7, with D unclear. V dropped 2 bases and J dropped 4 bases, with 6 bases sitting between them. Germline CDR1 and CDR2: MDHEN and SYDVKM. This CDR3 has 12 amino acids.